Below, one TCR beta chain is given with its context. These data are taken from a study of T cell responses to AZD1222 COVID-19 vaccine. V gave up 5 bases and J gave up 6 bases, with 11 bases separating them. This CDR3 has 12 amino acids. CDR1 SGHTA and CDR2 FQGNSA come from the germline V gene. Repertoires were generated with immunoSEQ multiplex PCR, while TCRdb's copy carries only in-frame clones and drops some. Of around 140,000 clones detected, about 93% appear once; the ten largest clones hold around 5%. The chain recombines TRBV7-2 with TRBJ2-7, with D unresolved. The clonotype was recovered from an adult in good health. Sequences were derived from peripheral blood, sampled on day 0 of AZD1222 vaccination. The CDR3 reads CASSVDTLEQYF. Here the CDR3 DNA reads TGTGCCAGCAGCGTGGATACCCTCGAGCAGTACTTC.